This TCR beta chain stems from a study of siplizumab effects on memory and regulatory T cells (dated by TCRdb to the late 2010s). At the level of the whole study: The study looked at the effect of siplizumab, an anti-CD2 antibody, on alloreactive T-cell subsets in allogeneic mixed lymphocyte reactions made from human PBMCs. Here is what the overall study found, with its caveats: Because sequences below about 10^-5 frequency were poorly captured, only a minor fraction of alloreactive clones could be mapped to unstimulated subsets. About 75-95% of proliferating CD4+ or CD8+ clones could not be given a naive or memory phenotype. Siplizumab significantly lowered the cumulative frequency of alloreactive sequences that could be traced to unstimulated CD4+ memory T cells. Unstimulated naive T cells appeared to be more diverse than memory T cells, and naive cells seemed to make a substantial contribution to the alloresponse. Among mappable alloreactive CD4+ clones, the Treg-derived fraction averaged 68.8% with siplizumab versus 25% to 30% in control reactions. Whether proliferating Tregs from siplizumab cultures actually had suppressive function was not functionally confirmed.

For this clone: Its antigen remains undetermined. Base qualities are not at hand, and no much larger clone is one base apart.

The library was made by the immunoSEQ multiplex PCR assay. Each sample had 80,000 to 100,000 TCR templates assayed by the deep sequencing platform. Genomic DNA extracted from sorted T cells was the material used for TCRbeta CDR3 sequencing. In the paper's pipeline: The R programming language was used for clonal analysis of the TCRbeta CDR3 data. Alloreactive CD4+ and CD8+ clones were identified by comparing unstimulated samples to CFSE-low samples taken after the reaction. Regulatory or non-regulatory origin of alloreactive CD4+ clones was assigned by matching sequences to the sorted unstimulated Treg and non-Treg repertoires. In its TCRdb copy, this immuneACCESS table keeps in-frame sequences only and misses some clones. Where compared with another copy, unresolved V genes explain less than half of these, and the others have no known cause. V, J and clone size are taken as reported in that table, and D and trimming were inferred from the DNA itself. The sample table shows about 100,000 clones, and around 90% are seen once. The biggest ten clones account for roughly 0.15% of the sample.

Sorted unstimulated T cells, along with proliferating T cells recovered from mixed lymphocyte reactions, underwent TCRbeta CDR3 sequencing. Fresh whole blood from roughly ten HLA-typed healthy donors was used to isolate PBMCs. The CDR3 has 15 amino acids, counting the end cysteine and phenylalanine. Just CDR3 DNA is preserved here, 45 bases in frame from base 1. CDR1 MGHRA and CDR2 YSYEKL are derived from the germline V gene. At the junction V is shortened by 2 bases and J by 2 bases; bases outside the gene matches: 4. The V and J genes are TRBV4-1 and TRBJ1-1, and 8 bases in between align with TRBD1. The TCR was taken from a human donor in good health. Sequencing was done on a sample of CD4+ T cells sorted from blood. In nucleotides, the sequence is TGCGCCAGCAGCCAACAGGACAGGGCCAACACTGAAGCTTTCTTT. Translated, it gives CASSQQDRANTEAFF.